This T cell receptor (beta chain) was captured in a study of T cells in Graves' hyperthyroidism and ophthalmopathy. Trimming took 4 bases from V and 4 from J; bases not matched to a gene: 6. Germline V gene lookup returns CDR1 SQVTM and CDR2 ANQGSEA. This CDR3 spans 14 amino acids. Authors of the study amplified TCR beta CDR3 regions from RNA transcripts. First-round RT-PCR with HTBI primers amplified the TCR CDR3 region. TCRdb called the multiplex PCR reads again in MiXCR, with one record for every CDR3 protein. The sample includes 450,000 to 500,000 distinct CDR3 sequences, around a fifth of them seen just once.

V and J are TRBV29-1 and TRBJ2-7; 11 nucleotides match TRBD1. The sequencing input was blood. The sequence derives from a woman in her seventies with Graves' ophthalmopathy. The CDR3 nucleotides read TGCAGCGTTGGGGGACAGGGGGGAAGGTACGAGCAGTACTTC. Its translation is CSVGGQGGRYEQYF.